This T cell receptor beta chain was sequenced for a study of T cells in Graves' hyperthyroidism and ophthalmopathy. Study-level information: Sampling of peripheral blood happened at initial diagnosis, prior to any treatment.

TCR beta CDR3 regions were amplified from RNA transcripts. The HTBI set primed first-round TCR CDR3 RT-PCR. From the multiplex PCR reads, TCRdb called clonotypes with MiXCR, one entry per CDR3 protein. This sample yields around 200,000 distinct CDR3 sequences, of which approximately 17% are seen a single time; roughly 32% belongs to the top ten. This clonotype was recorded at least ten times. Its antigen is unidentified. Each diagnosis drew on symptoms, thyroxine, TRAb, thyroid ultrasound and orbital computed tomography findings. Study-level findings and limits: Model predictions of ophthalmopathy came a median roughly 6.4 months before onset. Among clonotypes expanded in thyroid above 0.001, most were also found in blood.

Germline V gene data show CDR1 as MNHNS and CDR2 as SASEGT. The CDR3 is made up of 18 amino acids. Trimming took 6 bases from V and 5 from J; bases not matched to a gene: 17. This TCR derives from a woman aged 45-65 years with Graves' hyperthyroidism. Sequenced sample: blood. This chain joins TRBV6-1 and TRBJ2-2; 8 nucleotides match TRBD1. CDR3 nucleotide sequence: TGTGCCAGCAGCTCATCCAAAACAGGGGGATTGGTGACCGGGGAGCTGTTTTTT. This sequence encodes CASSSSKTGGLVTGELFF.